This record concerns one T cell receptor (beta chain) sequence. The sample is drawn from a study of siplizumab effects on memory and regulatory T cells. Germline V gives CDR1 MDHEN, CDR2 SYDVKM. The V end lost 8 bases, the J end lost 7 bases, and 24 bases lay between the germline ends. The CDR3 consists of 15 residues. Some clones are missing from TCRdb's copy, which holds only in-frame ones; the method was immunoSEQ multiplex PCR. The sample yields around 100,000 clones, less than 95% seen once. The chain combines TRBV28 with TRBJ2-7; possibly TRBD2 for D (5 bases). This sequence was found in a human donor in good health. Source material: non-Treg CD4+ T cells sorted from blood. CDR3 residues: CASLPSGGPGGEQYF. The CDR3 DNA follows: TGTGCCAGCCTTCCCTCTGGAGGTCCCGGAGGTGAGCAGTACTTC.